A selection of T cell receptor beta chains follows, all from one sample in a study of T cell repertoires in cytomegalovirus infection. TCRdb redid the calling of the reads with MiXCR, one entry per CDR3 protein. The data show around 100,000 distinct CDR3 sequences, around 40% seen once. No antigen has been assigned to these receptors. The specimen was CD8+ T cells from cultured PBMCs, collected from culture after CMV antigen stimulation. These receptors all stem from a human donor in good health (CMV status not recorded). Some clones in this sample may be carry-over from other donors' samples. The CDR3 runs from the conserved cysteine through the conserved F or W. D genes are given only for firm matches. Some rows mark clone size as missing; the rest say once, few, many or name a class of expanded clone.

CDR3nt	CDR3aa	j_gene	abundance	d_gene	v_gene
TGTGCCAGCAGTGTTCGCCAGGGAGGGACCTACGGTCAGCCCCAGCATTTT	CASSVRQGGTYGQPQHF	TRBJ1-5	many	-	TRBV6-1
TGTGCCAGCAGTTACTCGAGGTTTGTCCAGCGGGAGACCCAGTACTTC	CASSYSRFVQRETQYF	TRBJ2-5	-	-	TRBV6-5
TGCGCCAGCAGCCAAGGTCCAGCGGGGGATATTAAAGAGACCCAGTACTTC	CASSQGPAGDIKETQYF	TRBJ2-5	-	TRBD2	TRBV4-1
TGTGTCAGCAGTGAAGGGCCGACAGGGACTTTCGAGCAGTACTTC	CVSSEGPTGTFEQYF	TRBJ2-7	-	-	TRBV2
TGCGCCAGCAGCCACTTAGCGGGGGGGCCGTACGAGCAGTACTTC	CASSHLAGGPYEQYF	TRBJ2-7	few	TRBD2	TRBV4-1
TGCGCCAGCAGCCAAGCCGATGGGCGGGGGCCCGGGCCTTACAATGAGCAGTTCTTC	CASSQADGRGPGPYNEQFF	TRBJ2-1	-	-	TRBV4-1
TGTGCCAGTAGCTCCGCCCGGAGCCGAGATAGCAATCAGCCCCAGCATTTT	CASSSARSRDSNQPQHF	TRBJ1-5	-	-	TRBV19
TGTGCCATCCTCAGTTCTGCCATCCACTCCTACAATGAGCAGTTCTTC	CAILSSAIHSYNEQFF	TRBJ2-1	many	-	TRBV7-9
TGCGCCAGCAGCCACGACAACTCCTACAATGAGCAGTTCTTC	CASSHDNSYNEQFF	TRBJ2-1	few	-	TRBV4-1
TGCGCCAGCAGCCAAGGACACGCTATGATGAACACTGAAGCTTTCTTT	CASSQGHAMMNTEAFF	TRBJ1-1	few	-	TRBV4-1
TGTGCCAGCAGTTACTTACTAGCGGGGGAAAGCTCCTACAATGAGCAGTTCTTC	CASSYLLAGESSYNEQFF	TRBJ2-1	-	TRBD2	TRBV6-6
TGTGCCAGCAGCGCCGAACCGGGACAGGGGACCTACGAGCAGTACTTC	CASSAEPGQGTYEQYF	TRBJ2-7	-	TRBD1	TRBV7-9
TGCAGCGTTCCAGGGACAAGCGAGCAGTACTTC	CSVPGTSEQYF	TRBJ2-7	few	-	TRBV29-1
TGTGCCAGCAGCTTGGATCCTAAGCCAGTCGCCGGGGAGCTGTTTTTT	CASSLDPKPVAGELFF	TRBJ2-2	few	-	TRBV5-6
TGTGCCAGCAGCTTAGTGGGCCTGACAGGGAGCACAGATACGCAGTATTTT	CASSLVGLTGSTDTQYF	TRBJ2-3	-	TRBD1	TRBV13
TGTGCCAGCAGTTTCGATCCGGCTAACGGATCACCCCTCCACTTT	CASSFDPANGSPLHF	TRBJ1-6	many	-	TRBV12-3/TRBV12-4
TGTGCCAGCTGTACCGGGACAGGGGACCTGAACACTGAAGCTTTCTTT	CASCTGTGDLNTEAFF	TRBJ1-1	-	TRBD1	TRBV28
TGCGCCAGCAGCCAAGGACTAGCGGGTCTTTCCTACGAGCAGTACTTC	CASSQGLAGLSYEQYF	TRBJ2-7	-	TRBD2	TRBV4-1
TGTGCCAGTACCCTTGGCCCGACTAGCGGGACGGTTAACACCGGGGAGCTGTTTTTT	CASTLGPTSGTVNTGELFF	TRBJ2-2	-	TRBD2	TRBV19
TGTGCCAGCAGGGGGACAGGGCGGACTGAAGCTTTCTTT	CASRGTGRTEAFF	TRBJ1-1	many	TRBD1	TRBV6-1
TGTGCCGGCAGTCCCGAGGTAGCGGGGGATGTCACCGGGGAGCTGTTTTTT	CAGSPEVAGDVTGELFF	TRBJ2-2	-	TRBD2	TRBV6-5
TGTGCCAGCACCGGGGGCCTCAATGAGCAGTTCTTC	CASTGGLNEQFF	TRBJ2-1	-	-	TRBV12-3/TRBV12-4
TGTGCCAGCAGCTTAGATCCCGGGGGGCCTCCAACCGGGGAGCTGTTTTTT	CASSLDPGGPPTGELFF	TRBJ2-2	large	-	TRBV7-2
TGTGCCAGCAGTGCGAAGATAGACAACCCACCAGATGAGCAGTTCTTC	CASSAKIDNPPDEQFF	TRBJ2-1	-	-	TRBV2
TGTGCCAGCAGTTTACGTTCCCCCTTGGGCCCCCTCCACTTT	CASSLRSPLGPLHF	TRBJ1-6	-	-	TRBV12-3/TRBV12-4
TGTGCCAGCAGTTACAAAGGGTGGGGCGAGCAGTACTTC	CASSYKGWGEQYF	TRBJ2-7	-	-	TRBV6-8
TGCGCCAGCAGTCTGACAGGGGGGGTCTCCTACAATGAGCAGTTCTTC	CASSLTGGVSYNEQFF	TRBJ2-1	few	TRBD1	TRBV10-2
TGCAGCGTTGTGCGACTAGCGGGGCAAGAGACCCAGTACTTC	CSVVRLAGQETQYF	TRBJ2-5	-	TRBD2	TRBV29-1
TGTGCCAGCAGTTTAGGCCGTATAGGGGGTGACAATGAGCAGTTCTTC	CASSLGRIGGDNEQFF	TRBJ2-1	-	-	TRBV12-3/TRBV12-4
TGTGCCAGCAGTCGCGGGGGGCAGTTCTTC	CASSRGGQFF	TRBJ2-1	few	TRBD2	TRBV28
TGTGCCAGCACCCCGGCGTCAGGGGGACACGAGCAGTACTTC	CASTPASGGHEQYF	TRBJ2-7	-	TRBD1	TRBV6-5
TGTGCCAGCAGCCCGGGGGGGGGTTGGTCCTACGAGCAGTACTTC	CASSPGGGWSYEQYF	TRBJ2-7	-	TRBD2	TRBV5-5
TGTGCCAGCAGCTTGGGCCTCCGGGGCACCGGGGAGCTGTTTTTT	CASSLGLRGTGELFF	TRBJ2-2	-	-	TRBV5-8
TGCAGTGCTGGACGGGGGGTAGCCTACGAGCAGTACTTC	CSAGRGVAYEQYF	TRBJ2-7	-	TRBD2	TRBV20-1
TGTGCCAGCAGTGAAGGGGGGGTTCCCTACGAGCAGTACTTC	CASSEGGVPYEQYF	TRBJ2-7	-	-	TRBV2
TGTGCCAGCAGCCAAGATCTTGGGACAGGTTACTCTGGAAACACCATATATTTT	CASSQDLGTGYSGNTIYF	TRBJ1-3	-	TRBD1	TRBV4-2
TGTGCCAGCAGCTTAGCCTCAAAGGGGGAGCAGTACTTC	CASSLASKGEQYF	TRBJ2-7	few	-	TRBV11-2
TGTGCCAGTAGTACGACAGGGGACGGGCGAACCTACGAGCAGTACTTC	CASSTTGDGRTYEQYF	TRBJ2-7	few	TRBD1	TRBV19